A selection of T cell receptor beta chains follows, all from one sample in a study of type 1 regulatory T cells. These receptors are not linked to any known antigen. TCRdb itself ran the reads through MiXCR, one entry per CDR3 protein. This table has around 23,000 distinct CDR3 sequences, less than 60% appearing once. Material: cultured T cells, either the whole culture or a sorted T cell fraction (not recorded which). These receptor sequences come from a human donor in good health. Both conserved end residues are part of each CDR3. The D gene is left open where the match is weak. Rows may omit the clone size; those that give it use once, few, many or a size class.

clone size	V gene	D gene	J gene	CDR3 length	CDR3 protein	CDR3 DNA
NA	TRBV7-9	TRBD1	TRBJ1-2	15	CASSDAIGTGSGYTF	TGTGCCAGCAGCGACGCCATAGGGACAGGGTCTGGCTACACCTTC
medium-sized	TRBV4-1	NA	TRBJ1-3	15	CASSHLGASGNTIYF	TGCGCCAGCAGCCATTTGGGGGCGTCGGGAAACACCATATATTTT
few	TRBV7-9	NA	TRBJ2-2	13	CASTRVGTGELFF	TGTGCCAGCACCAGGGTAGGGACCGGGGAGCTGTTTTTT
NA	TRBV5-5	TRBD2	TRBJ2-1	17	CASSFRVSAGGALEQFF	TGTGCCAGCAGCTTTAGGGTGTCGGCGGGGGGGGCCCTTGAGCAGTTCTTC
NA	TRBV6-5	TRBD1	TRBJ1-1	16	CASRRRGLRMSTEAFF	TGTGCCAGCAGACGCAGGGGGCTTAGAATGAGCACTGAAGCTTTCTTT
once	TRBV6-6	NA	TRBJ2-2	12	CASTLPTGELFF	TGTGCCAGCACCCTGCCCACCGGGGAGCTGTTTTTT
NA	TRBV7-9	TRBD2	TRBJ2-1	15	CASSFTGGRYNEQFF	TGTGCCAGCAGCTTTACGGGGGGGCGCTACAATGAGCAGTTCTTC
few	TRBV5-1	TRBD2	TRBJ2-5	15	CASSASLAGAETQYF	TGCGCCAGCAGCGCTTCACTAGCGGGGGCGGAGACCCAGTACTTC
NA	TRBV19	TRBD1	TRBJ1-6	15	CASGNRQGRNSPLHF	TGTGCCAGCGGGAATCGACAGGGGCGAAATTCACCCCTCCACTTT
NA	TRBV3-1	NA	TRBJ1-6	12	CASSQDRGTLHF	TGTGCCAGCAGCCAAGATCGGGGAACCCTCCACTTT
NA	TRBV5-1	TRBD2	TRBJ2-1	17	CASTLTSGGSSYNEQFF	TGCGCCAGCACCCTGACTAGCGGGGGAAGCTCCTACAATGAGCAGTTCTTC
NA	TRBV27	NA	TRBJ2-2	13	CASSPNNVGELFF	TGTGCCAGCAGTCCAAATAATGTCGGGGAGCTGTTTTTT
NA	TRBV27	NA	TRBJ2-1	11	CASKRGAEQFF	TGTGCCAGCAAAAGGGGCGCGGAGCAGTTCTTC
NA	TRBV6-5	TRBD2	TRBJ2-3	16	CASSSWTSGGADTQYF	TGTGCCAGCAGTTCCTGGACTAGCGGGGGGGCGGATACGCAGTATTTT
NA	TRBV20-1	TRBD1	TRBJ1-2	14	CSASPLRDRKGYTF	TGCAGTGCTAGCCCCTTAAGGGACAGAAAGGGCTACACCTTC
NA	TRBV6-6	NA	TRBJ2-2	12	CASSYSTGELFF	TGTGCCAGCAGTTACTCAACCGGGGAGCTGTTTTTT
NA	TRBV5-8	NA	TRBJ2-3	16	CASSLLYGFSTDTQYF	TGTGCCAGCAGCTTGTTATACGGGTTCAGCACAGATACGCAGTATTTT
NA	TRBV7-9	NA	TRBJ2-5	14	CASSLVPGLGPQYF	TGTGCCAGCAGCTTAGTCCCGGGGCTAGGACCCCAGTACTTC
medium-sized	TRBV5-1	NA	TRBJ2-1	13	CASSLGILNEQFF	TGCGCCAGCAGCTTGGGCATCCTCAATGAGCAGTTCTTC
NA	TRBV20-1	NA	TRBJ2-2	15	CSASPGESNTGELFF	TGCAGTGCCAGTCCGGGGGAGTCTAACACCGGGGAGCTGTTTTTT
many	TRBV18	TRBD2	TRBJ2-5	15	CASSLTLSGGETQYF	TGTGCCAGCTCACTCACACTAAGCGGGGGTGAGACCCAGTACTTC
NA	TRBV6-6	TRBD1	TRBJ1-5	13	CASTDRVGQPQHF	TGTGCCAGCACCGACAGGGTGGGTCAGCCCCAGCATTTT
NA	TRBV18	NA	TRBJ1-2	14	CASSPPVPTYGYTF	TGTGCCAGCTCACCACCGGTACCTACTTACGGCTACACCTTC
NA	TRBV6-2/TRBV6-3	NA	TRBJ1-3	18	CASSHYGRGRSSGNTIYF	TGTGCCAGCAGCCATTACGGACGAGGACGGAGCTCTGGAAACACCATATATTTT
NA	TRBV14	NA	TRBJ1-3	15	CASSQGYSLVDTIYF	TGTGCCAGCAGCCAAGGATACAGTTTGGTAGACACCATATATTTT
few	TRBV7-9	NA	TRBJ1-1	13	CATGGGLNTEAFF	TGTGCCACGGGCGGCGGGCTGAACACTGAAGCTTTCTTT
few	TRBV6-2/TRBV6-3	NA	TRBJ1-2	13	CASSYVTPPGYTF	TGTGCCAGCAGTTATGTGACTCCCCCCGGCTACACCTTC
NA	TRBV7-9	NA	TRBJ1-3	15	CASSLTGALGNTIYF	TGTGCCAGCAGTTTGACGGGGGCGCTCGGAAACACCATATATTTT